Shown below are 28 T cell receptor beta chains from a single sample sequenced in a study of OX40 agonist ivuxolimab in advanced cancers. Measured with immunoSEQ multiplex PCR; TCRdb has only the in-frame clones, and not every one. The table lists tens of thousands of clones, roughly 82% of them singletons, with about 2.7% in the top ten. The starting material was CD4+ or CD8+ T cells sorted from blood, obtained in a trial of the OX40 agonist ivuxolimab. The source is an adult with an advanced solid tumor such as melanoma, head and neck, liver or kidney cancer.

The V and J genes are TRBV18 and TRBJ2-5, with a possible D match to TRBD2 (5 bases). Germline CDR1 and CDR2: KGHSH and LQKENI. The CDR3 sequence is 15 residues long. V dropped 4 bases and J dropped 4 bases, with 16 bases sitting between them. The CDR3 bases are TGTGCCAGCTCACTATTACAAGAGGGTGGAGAGACCCAGTACTTC. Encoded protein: CASSLLQEGGETQYF.

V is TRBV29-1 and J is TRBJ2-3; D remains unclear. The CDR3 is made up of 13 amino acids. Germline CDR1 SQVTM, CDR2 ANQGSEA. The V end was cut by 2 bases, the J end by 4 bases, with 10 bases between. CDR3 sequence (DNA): TGCAGCGTTGAAAACGCTATTCCAGATACGCAGTATTTT. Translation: CSVENAIPDTQYF.

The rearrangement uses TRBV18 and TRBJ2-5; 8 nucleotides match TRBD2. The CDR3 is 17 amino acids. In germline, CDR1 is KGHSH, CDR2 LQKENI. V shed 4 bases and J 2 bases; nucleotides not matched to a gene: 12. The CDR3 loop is CASSHSPSGGDQETQYF. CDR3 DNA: TGTGCCAGCTCACATTCCCCCAGCGGGGGAGATCAAGAGACCCAGTACTTC.

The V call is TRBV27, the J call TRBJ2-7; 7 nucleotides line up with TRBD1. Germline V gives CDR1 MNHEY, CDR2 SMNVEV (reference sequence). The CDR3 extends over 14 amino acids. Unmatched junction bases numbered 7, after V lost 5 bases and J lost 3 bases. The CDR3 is CASSRGGVGYEQYV. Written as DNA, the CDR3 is TGTGCCAGCAGTCGAGGGGGCGTCGGCTACGAGCAGTACGTC.

CDR3 in amino acids: CASSLAGQGLYEQYF. CDR3 in DNA: TGTGCCAGCAGTCTTGCGGGACAGGGGTTATACGAGCAGTACTTC. The chain uses TRBV2 and TRBJ2-5; 10 bases match TRBD1. The assigned J gene may be wrong: the sequence end matches TRBJ2-7 better. From germline, CDR1 is SNHLY and CDR2 FYNNEI. CDR3 size: 15 residues.

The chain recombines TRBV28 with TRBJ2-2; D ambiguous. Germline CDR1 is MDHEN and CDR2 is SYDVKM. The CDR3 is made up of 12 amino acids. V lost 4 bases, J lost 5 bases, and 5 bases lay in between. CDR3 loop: CASSSRTGELFF. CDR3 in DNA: TGTGCCAGCAGTTCTCGGACCGGGGAGCTGTTTTTT.

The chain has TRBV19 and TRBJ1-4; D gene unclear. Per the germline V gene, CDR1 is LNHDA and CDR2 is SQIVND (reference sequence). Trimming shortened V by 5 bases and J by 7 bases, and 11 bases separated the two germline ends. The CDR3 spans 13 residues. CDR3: CASSDQIGEKLFF. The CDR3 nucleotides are TGTGCCAGTAGTGACCAAATCGGTGAAAAACTGTTTTTT.

CDR3 DNA: TGTGCCAGCAGTCTCGAGGGTCAGCCCCAGCATTTT. Encoded protein: CASSLEGQPQHF. The V call is TRBV28, the J call TRBJ1-5; D gene uncertain. The CDR3 extends over 12 amino acids. The germline V gene encodes CDR1 MDHEN and CDR2 SYDVKM. V was cut by 5 bases and J by 6 bases, with 8 bases left in between.

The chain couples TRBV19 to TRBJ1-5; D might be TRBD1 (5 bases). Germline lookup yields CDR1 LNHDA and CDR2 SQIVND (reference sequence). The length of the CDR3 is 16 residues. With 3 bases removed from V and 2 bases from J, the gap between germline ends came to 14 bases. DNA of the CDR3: TGTGCCAGTAGTATTGCTGGGACGCTTGGCAATCAGCCCCAGCATTTT. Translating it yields CASSIAGTLGNQPQHF.

In DNA, the CDR3 is TGTGCCAGCAATAATTTTAGAAGAGGGCGTAATGAAAAACTGTTTTTT. Translated: CASNNFRRGRNEKLFF. This chain uses TRBV28 with TRBJ1-4; D is undetermined. Trimming took off 7 bases at V and 4 bases at J, with 19 bases between the two ends. This CDR3 has 16 amino acids. CDR1 and CDR2 from the germline V gene are MDHEN and SYDVKM.

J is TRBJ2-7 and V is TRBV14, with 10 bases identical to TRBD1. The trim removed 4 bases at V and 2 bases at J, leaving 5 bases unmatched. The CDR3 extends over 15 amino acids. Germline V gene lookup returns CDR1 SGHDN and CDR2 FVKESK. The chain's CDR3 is CASSLTGTGAYEQYF. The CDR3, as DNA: TGTGCCAGCAGCCTCACCGGGACAGGGGCCTACGAGCAGTACTTC.

In DNA form, the CDR3 reads TGTGCCAGCAGCGTAGCTGCGGGGGGGAACCAAGAGACCCAGTACTTC. Protein sequence: CASSVAAGGNQETQYF. This chain connects TRBV9 to TRBJ2-5, with 9 bases matching TRBD2. CDR1 and CDR2 (germline): SGDLS, YYNGEE. V lost 0 bases and J lost 0; bases outside the gene matches: 3. The CDR3 is 16 amino acids.

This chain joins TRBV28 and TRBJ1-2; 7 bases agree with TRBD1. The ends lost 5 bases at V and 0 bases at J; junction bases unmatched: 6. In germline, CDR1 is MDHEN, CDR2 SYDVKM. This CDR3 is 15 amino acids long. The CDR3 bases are TGTGCCAGCAGTAAAACAGGGGTAGCTAACTATGGCTACACCTTC. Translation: CASSKTGVANYGYTF.

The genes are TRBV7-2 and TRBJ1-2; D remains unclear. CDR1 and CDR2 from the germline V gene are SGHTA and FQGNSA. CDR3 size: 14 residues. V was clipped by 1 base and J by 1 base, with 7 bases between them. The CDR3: CASSLGPGNYGYTF. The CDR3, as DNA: TGTGCCAGCAGCTTAGGGCCGGGTAACTATGGCTACACCTTC. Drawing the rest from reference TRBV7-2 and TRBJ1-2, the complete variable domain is GAGVSQSPSNKVTEKGKDVELRCDPISGHTALYWYRQSLGQGLEFLIYFQGNSAPDKSGLPSDRFSAERTGGSVSTLTIQRTQQEDSAVYLCASSLGPGNYGYTFGSGTRLTVV.

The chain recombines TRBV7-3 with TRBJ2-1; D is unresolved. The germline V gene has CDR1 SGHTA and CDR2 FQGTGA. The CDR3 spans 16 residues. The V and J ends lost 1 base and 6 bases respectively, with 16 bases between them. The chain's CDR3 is CASSLIGSSRVNEQFF. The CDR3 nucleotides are TGTGCCAGCAGCTTAATCGGCTCAAGTAGGGTCAATGAGCAGTTCTTC. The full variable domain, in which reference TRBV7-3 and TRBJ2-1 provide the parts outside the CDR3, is GAGVSQTPSNKVTEKGKYVELRCDPISGHTALYWYRQSLGQGPEFLIYFQGTGAADDSGLPNDRFFAVRPEGSVSTLKIQRTERGDSAVYLCASSLIGSSRVNEQFFGPGTRLTVL.

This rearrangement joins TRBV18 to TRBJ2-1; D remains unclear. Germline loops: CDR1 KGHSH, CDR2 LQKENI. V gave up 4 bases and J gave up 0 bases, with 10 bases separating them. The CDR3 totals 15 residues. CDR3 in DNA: TGTGCCAGCTCACTAAGAATAGCCTCCTACAATGAGCAGTTCTTC. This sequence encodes CASSLRIASYNEQFF.

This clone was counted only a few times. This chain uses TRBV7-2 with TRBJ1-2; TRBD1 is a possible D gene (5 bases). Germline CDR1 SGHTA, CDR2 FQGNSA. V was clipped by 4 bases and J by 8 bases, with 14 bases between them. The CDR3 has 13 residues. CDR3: CASSWDGKSGYTF. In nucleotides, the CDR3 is TGTGCCAGCAGCTGGGACGGAAAATCCGGCTACACCTTC.

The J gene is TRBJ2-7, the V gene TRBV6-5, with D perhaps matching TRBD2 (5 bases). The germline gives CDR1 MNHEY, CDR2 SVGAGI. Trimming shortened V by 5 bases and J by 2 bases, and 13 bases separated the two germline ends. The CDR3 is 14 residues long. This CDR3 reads CASSRGITTYEQYV. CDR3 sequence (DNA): TGTGCCAGCAGTCGAGGGATCACAACCTACGAGCAGTACGTC.

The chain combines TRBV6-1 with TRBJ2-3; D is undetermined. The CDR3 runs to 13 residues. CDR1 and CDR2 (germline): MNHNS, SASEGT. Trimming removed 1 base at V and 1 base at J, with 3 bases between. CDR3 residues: CASSEGGTDTQYF. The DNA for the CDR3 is TGTGCCAGCAGTGAAGGGGGCACAGATACGCAGTATTTT.

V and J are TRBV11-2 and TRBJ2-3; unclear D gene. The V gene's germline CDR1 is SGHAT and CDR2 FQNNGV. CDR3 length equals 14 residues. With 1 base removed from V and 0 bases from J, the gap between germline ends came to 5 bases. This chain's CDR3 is CASSLGLSTDTQYF. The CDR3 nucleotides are TGTGCCAGCAGCTTAGGACTGAGCACAGATACGCAGTATTTT. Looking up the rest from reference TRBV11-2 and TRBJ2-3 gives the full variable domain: EAGVAQSPRYKIIEKRQSVAFWCNPISGHATLYWYQQILGQGPKLLIQFQNNGVVDDSQLPKDRFSAERLKGVDSTLKIQPAKLEDSAVYLCASSLGLSTDTQYFGPGTRLTVL.

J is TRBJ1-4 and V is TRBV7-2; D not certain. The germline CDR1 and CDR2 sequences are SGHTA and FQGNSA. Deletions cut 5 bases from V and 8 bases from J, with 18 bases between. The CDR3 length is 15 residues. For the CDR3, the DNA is TGTGCCAGCAGCCGAAACCCGCAGTTAAGCGAAAAACTGTTTTTT. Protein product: CASSRNPQLSEKLFF.

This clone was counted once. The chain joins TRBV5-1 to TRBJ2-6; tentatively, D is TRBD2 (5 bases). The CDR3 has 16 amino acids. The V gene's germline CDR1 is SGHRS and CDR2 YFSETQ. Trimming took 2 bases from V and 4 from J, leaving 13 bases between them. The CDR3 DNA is TGCGCCAGCAGCTTTGGGAGAATAGGGGGGGCCAACGTCCTGACTTTC. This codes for CASSFGRIGGANVLTF.

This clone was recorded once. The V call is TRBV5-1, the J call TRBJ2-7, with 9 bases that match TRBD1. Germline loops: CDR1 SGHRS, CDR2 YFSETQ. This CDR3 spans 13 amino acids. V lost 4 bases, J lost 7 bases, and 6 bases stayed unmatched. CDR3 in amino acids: CASSVGTGREQYV. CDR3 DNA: TGCGCCAGCAGCGTTGGGACAGGGCGGGAGCAGTACGTC.

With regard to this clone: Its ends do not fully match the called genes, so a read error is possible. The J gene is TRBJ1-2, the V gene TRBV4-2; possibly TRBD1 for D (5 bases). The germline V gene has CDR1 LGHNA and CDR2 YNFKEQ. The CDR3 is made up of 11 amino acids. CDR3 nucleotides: TGTGCCAGCAGCCAAGATGCCAGGGTGAACTTC. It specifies CASSQDARVNF.

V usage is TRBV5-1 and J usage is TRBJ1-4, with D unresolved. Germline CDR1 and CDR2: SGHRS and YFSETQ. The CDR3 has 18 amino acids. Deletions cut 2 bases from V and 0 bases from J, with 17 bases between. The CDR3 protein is CASSFDPGGLATNEKLFF. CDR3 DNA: TGCGCCAGCAGCTTTGACCCCGGCGGACTTGCAACTAATGAAAAACTGTTTTTT. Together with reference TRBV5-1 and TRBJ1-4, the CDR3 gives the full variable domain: KAGVTQTPRYLIKTRGQQVTLSCSPISGHRSVSWYQQTPGQGLQFLFEYFSETQRNKGNFPGRFSGRQFSNSRSEMNVSTLELGDSALYLCASSFDPGGLATNEKLFFGSGTQLSVL.

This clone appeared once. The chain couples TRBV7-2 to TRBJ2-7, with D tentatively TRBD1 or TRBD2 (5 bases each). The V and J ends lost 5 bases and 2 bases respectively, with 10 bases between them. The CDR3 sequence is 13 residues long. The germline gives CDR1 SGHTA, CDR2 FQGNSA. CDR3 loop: CASSRPGPYEQYF. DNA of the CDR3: TGTGCCAGCAGCCGCCCGGGACCCTACGAGCAGTACTTC. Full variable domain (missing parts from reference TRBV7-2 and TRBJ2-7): GAGVSQSPSNKVTEKGKDVELRCDPISGHTALYWYRQSLGQGLEFLIYFQGNSAPDKSGLPSDRFSAERTGGSVSTLTIQRTQQEDSAVYLCASSRPGPYEQYFGPGTRLTVT.

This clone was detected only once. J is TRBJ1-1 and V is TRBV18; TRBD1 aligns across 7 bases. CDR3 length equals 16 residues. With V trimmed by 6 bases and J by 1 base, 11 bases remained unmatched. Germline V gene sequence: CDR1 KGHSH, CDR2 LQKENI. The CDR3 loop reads CASSSDRARGNTEAFF. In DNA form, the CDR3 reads TGTGCCAGCTCGTCCGACAGGGCGCGCGGGAACACTGAAGCTTTCTTT.

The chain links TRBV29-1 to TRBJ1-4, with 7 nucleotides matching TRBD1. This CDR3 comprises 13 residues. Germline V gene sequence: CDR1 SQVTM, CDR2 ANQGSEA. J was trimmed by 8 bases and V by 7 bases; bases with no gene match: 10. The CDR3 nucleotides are TGCAGCGCTTCATTCGGGACAGTCGAAAAACTGTTTTTT. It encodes CSASFGTVEKLFF.